In this sample, the clone carrying this T cell receptor beta chain turned up a few times. Its antigen is not known. The CDR3 spans 16 residues. Germline trimming cut 4 bases from V and 2 bases from J; bases unmatched to any gene: 8. Per germline, CDR1 SGHRS and CDR2 YFSETQ. This entry is derived from a study of glioma-infiltrating T cells. Study-wide results and limits: CDR3 overlap between tissue and blood was very small. Gliomas, especially low-grade, showed above-expected tissue-blood divergence; non-neoplastic patients showed below.

Amplification of TCR alpha and beta CDR3 regions from RNA used iRepertoire nested multiplex PCR. One entry per CDR3 protein, called by TCRdb with MiXCR from the multiplex PCR reads. In the table there are about 94,000 distinct CDR3 sequences, 20% to 25% of which are singletons. The sequencing sample was made of glioma tissue, nonneoplastic brain tissue, or PBMCs (not recorded which). This receptor was obtained from a human donor with low-grade glioma or glioblastoma, undergoing nonglioma brain surgery, or in good health (not recorded which). The V and J genes are TRBV5-1 and TRBJ2-3; TRBD2 agrees at 9 bases. The CDR3 is CASSPTSGSYTDTQYF. The CDR3 DNA reads TGCGCCAGCAGCCCGACTAGCGGATCCTACACAGATACGCAGTATTTT.